This TCR beta chain was captured by sequencing in a study of neurological immune-mediated disorders. General study points: Phylogenetically, 18 of 34 multiple sclerosis patients' repertoires fell into one related-CDR3 cluster, a possible signature.

Synthesis of cDNA was carried out by template-switch 5'RACE. The reaction used 10-nucleotide random UMIs. TCRdb reprocessed the 5' RACE reads via MiXCR and lists one record per CDR3 protein. The sample lists 55,000 to 70,000 distinct CDR3 sequences, roughly 3% seen once, with 4% to 6.5% in the top ten. This clonotype has ten or more counts. The antigen is unknown. Per germline, CDR1 MNHEY and CDR2 SVGAGI. This CDR3 spans 19 amino acids. J lost 1 base, V lost 0 bases, and 8 bases had no gene match. The chain combines TRBV6-5 with TRBJ1-6, with 8 bases that match TRBD1. The sequencing input was PBMCs. The receptor was isolated from a woman aged 45 to 65 with multiple sclerosis. The CDR3 sequence is CASSYSRGRGRSYNSPLHF. The CDR3 nucleotides are TGTGCCAGCAGTTACTCGCGGGGCAGGGGGCGATCCTATAATTCACCCCTCCACTTT.